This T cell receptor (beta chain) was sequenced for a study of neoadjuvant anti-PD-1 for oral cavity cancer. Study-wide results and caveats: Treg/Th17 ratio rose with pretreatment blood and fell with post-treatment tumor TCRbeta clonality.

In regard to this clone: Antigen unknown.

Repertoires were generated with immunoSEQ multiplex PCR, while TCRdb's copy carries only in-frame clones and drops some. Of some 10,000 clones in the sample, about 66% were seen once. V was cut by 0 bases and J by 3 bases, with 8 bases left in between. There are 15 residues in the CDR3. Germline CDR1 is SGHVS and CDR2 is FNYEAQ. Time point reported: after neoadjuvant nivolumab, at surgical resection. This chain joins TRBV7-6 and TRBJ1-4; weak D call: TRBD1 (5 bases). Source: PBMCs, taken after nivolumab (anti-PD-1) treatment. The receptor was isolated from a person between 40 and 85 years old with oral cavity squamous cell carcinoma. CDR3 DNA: TGTGCCAGCAGCTTAGCGGGGGAGTCTAATGAAAAACTGTTTTTT. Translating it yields CASSLAGESNEKLFF.